Listed below are T cell receptor beta chains from one sample, sequenced in a study of T cells in Graves' hyperthyroidism and ophthalmopathy. TCRdb passed the multiplex PCR reads through MiXCR, listing each CDR3 protein once. The sample consists of under 350,000 distinct CDR3 sequences, 18% of them appearing once. The material sequenced was blood. The receptors originated from a woman in her 50s with Graves' hyperthyroidism. CDR3s include the opening cysteine and the closing phenylalanine or tryptophan. D genes are given only for firm matches. Some rows have no size entry. The others give once, few or many, or a class for an expanded clone.

V gene	J gene	D gene	clone size	CDR3 protein	CDR3 DNA
TRBV20-1	TRBJ2-6	NA	few	CSAAPGPAGANVLTF	TGCAGTGCTGCTCCGGGCCCCGCCGGGGCCAACGTCCTGACTTTC
TRBV12-5	TRBJ2-2	NA	few	CASGLGQLGPTGELFF	TGTGCTAGTGGCCTGGGGCAGTTAGGTCCAACCGGGGAGCTGTTTTTT
TRBV5-1	TRBJ1-1	TRBD1	many	CASSFDRAVLATEAFF	TGCGCCAGCAGCTTCGACAGGGCCGTTTTAGCCACTGAAGCTTTCTTT
TRBV11-1	TRBJ2-1	TRBD2	many	CASSFRLAGDYNEQFF	TGTGCCAGCAGCTTCCGACTAGCGGGAGATTACAATGAGCAGTTCTTC
TRBV12-3/TRBV12-4	TRBJ1-2	NA	many	CASSLDANAYGYTF	TGTGCCAGCAGTTTAGACGCAAATGCCTATGGCTACACCTTC
TRBV5-8	TRBJ2-2	TRBD1	NA	CASSPRQGTGELFF	TGTGCCAGCAGCCCCAGACAGGGCACCGGGGAGCTGTTTTTT
TRBV10-3	TRBJ2-7	NA	once	CASGVNYEQYF	TGTGCCTCTGGAGTAAACTACGAGCAGTACTTC
TRBV12-3/TRBV12-4	TRBJ2-5	TRBD2	NA	CASRTSAETQYF	TGTGCCAGCAGGACTAGCGCAGAGACCCAGTACTTC
TRBV11-2	TRBJ1-5	NA	NA	CASSLVPLDSPPGSNQPQHF	TGTGCCAGCAGCTTAGTCCCCTTAGACAGTCCTCCGGGGAGCAATCAGCCCCAGCATTTT
TRBV19	TRBJ1-1	NA	few	CASSISRDTETFF	TGTGCCAGTAGTATCTCCCGGGACACTGAAACTTTCTTT
TRBV29-1	TRBJ1-4	NA	few	CSVEAAPDEKLFF	TGCAGCGTTGAAGCCGCGCCTGATGAAAAACTGTTTTTT
TRBV7-8	TRBJ1-1	NA	many	CASSYPRGLRNTEAFF	TGTGCCAGCAGCTACCCGCGGGGCCTCCGGAACACTGAAGCTTTCTTT
TRBV7-2	TRBJ2-3	NA	many	CASSFRDNTDTQYF	TGTGCCAGCAGCTTCCGGGACAACACAGATACGCAGTATTTT
TRBV7-9	TRBJ1-4	NA	NA	CASSLVGQPEKLFF	TGTGCCAGCAGCTTAGTGGGACAACCTGAAAAACTGTTTTTT
TRBV3-1	TRBJ1-4	NA	NA	CASSHPDSSNEKLFF	TGTGCCAGCAGCCATCCCGACAGCTCTAATGAAAAACTGTTTTTT
TRBV11-1	TRBJ2-5	TRBD1	many	CASSGRQGAGETQYF	TGTGCCAGCAGCGGACGACAGGGGGCAGGGGAGACCCAGTACTTC
TRBV15	TRBJ2-1	NA	NA	CATKSGRGYNEQFF	TGTGCCACCAAGTCGGGTAGGGGTTACAATGAGCAGTTCTTC
TRBV28	TRBJ2-1	NA	many	CASSTILSGYSYNEQFF	TGTGCCAGCAGTACGATACTTTCGGGATACTCCTACAATGAGCAGTTCTTC
TRBV27	TRBJ1-6	NA	few	CASSLNPGSPLHF	TGTGCCAGCAGTTTAAATCCGGGTTCACCCCTCCACTTT
TRBV27	TRBJ2-5	TRBD1	many	CASSLSSGGQGDQETQYF	TGTGCCAGCAGTTTATCGAGCGGGGGACAGGGGGACCAAGAGACCCAGTACTTC
TRBV7-9	TRBJ1-2	NA	NA	CASSDRGNYGYTF	TGTGCCAGCAGCGACCGGGGGAACTATGGCTACACCTTC
TRBV27	TRBJ2-7	NA	many	CASSHIDRPGEQYF	TGTGCCAGCAGTCATATCGACCGCCCAGGCGAGCAGTACTTC
TRBV4-1	TRBJ2-1	NA	many	CASSHSTTAEQFF	TGCGCCAGCAGCCACAGTACTACCGCTGAGCAGTTCTTC
TRBV10-3	TRBJ1-2	NA	few	CAISESTGSGYTF	TGTGCCATCAGTGAGTCAACAGGGTCTGGCTACACCTTC
TRBV20-1	TRBJ2-5	TRBD2	few	CSARRAGAGETQYF	TGCAGTGCCCGAAGGGCGGGAGCGGGCGAGACCCAGTACTTC